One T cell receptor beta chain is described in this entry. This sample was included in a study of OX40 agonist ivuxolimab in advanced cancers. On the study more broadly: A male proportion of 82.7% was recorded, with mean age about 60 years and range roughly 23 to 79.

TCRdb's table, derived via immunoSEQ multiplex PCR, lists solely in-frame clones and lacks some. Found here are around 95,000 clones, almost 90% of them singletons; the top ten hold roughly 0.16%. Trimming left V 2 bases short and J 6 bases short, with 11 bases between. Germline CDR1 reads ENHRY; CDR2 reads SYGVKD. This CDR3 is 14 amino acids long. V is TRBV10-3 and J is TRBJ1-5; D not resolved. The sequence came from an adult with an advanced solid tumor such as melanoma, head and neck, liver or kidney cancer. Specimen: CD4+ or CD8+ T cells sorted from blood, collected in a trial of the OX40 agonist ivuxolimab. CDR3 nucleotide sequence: TGTGCCATCAGTGAGGGCCAGCAAGGTCAGCCCCAGCATTTT. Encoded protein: CAISEGQQGQPQHF.